This T cell receptor beta chain emerged from a study of cytomegalovirus exposure and HLA in healthy donors (dated by TCRdb to about 2017). Background for the entire study: An earlier analysis of approximately 640 of the donors reported 250 to 350 Gb of sequence data and 120 million or so unique TCR beta sequences from roughly 200 million T cells. Approximately 300 gigabases of sequencing data and around 88 million unique TCR sequences made up an early release that covered several hundred HLA-typed donors. Of the roughly 410 genotyped donors, 70% to 90% were placed in the genetic ancestry cluster associated with self-reported Caucasian donors. The study was designed to test whether signatures of past pathogen exposure could be identified by cataloging public T cell receptors. The T cell repertoires of around 730 subjects were profiled by immunosequencing and related to cytomegalovirus serostatus. Along with the approximately 670-subject first cohort, a separate validation cohort of some 130 different subjects was used. To predict cytomegalovirus infection status, the study combined high-throughput TCR immunosequencing, statistical association of individual TCRs with disease status, and machine learning. To study patterns of TCR occurrence, a later analysis re-analyzed previously published TCR beta repertoires from more than 550 donors and added high-resolution HLA genotyping. In the later analysis, no new phenotypic data were used to find candidate immune exposures; instead, reliance was placed on TCR beta sequences and their occurrence across donors. In an earlier analysis of a few hundred of the donors, high-throughput TCR beta sequencing was used to judge whether each TCR beta V gene segment behaved as functional or pseudogenic. Donor age, sex, ethnicity and CMV serostatus were collected together with the repertoire data. A later genetic analysis took genome-wide SNP genotypes for about 55% of the roughly 670 donors and used that subset as a discovery cohort. Every discovery cohort repertoire had been produced on one sequencing platform. Class I and class II HLA loci were covered by the typing at four-digit resolution. Typing coverage varied by locus: roughly 629-640 donors for A, B, C, DRB1 and DQB1; 500 to 550 for DQA1; about 600 for DPA1; about 450 for DPB1. Roughly 5 DR-DQ haplotypes were handled as single units for association and clustering because linkage in the cohort was strong. Across approximately 400 genotyped donors of the cohort, an average of about 240,000 unique TCR beta nucleotide sequences per donor were sequenced, and roughly 20% of those sequences were non-productive. General conclusions and limits of the study: The sequencing pipeline was judged likely to have produced a cluster of highly shared sequence variants as a technical artifact. The cohort was sequenced for TCR beta chains only, and without alpha or paired-chain data the features that could be detected were limited. According to a later genetic analysis, donors in an Asian-associated ancestry cluster had fewer N-insertions in productive TCRs than the approximately 700-donor mean. The classifier was reported to diagnose cytomegalovirus status with high specificity and sensitivity in both the original cohort and the validation cohort. A further reported finding was that TCR beta sequences accurately predicted the HLA-A and HLA-B alleles for most subjects in the first cohort. For the cohort, immune exposure information was limited to CMV serostatus. Across donors, most TCR sequences were observed very rarely, whereas some public TCRs were present in many individuals. The presence/absence analyses assumed that sequencing depth was roughly uniform across donors, and that assumption may not be true. Most CMV-associated TCR beta chains appeared to be HLA-restricted in a later analysis, and the HLA associations seemed to be driven largely by CMV exposure. In a later analysis, HLA-associated TCR beta chains were found to be more clonally expanded and to have lower generation probabilities than equally common non-associated chains. A total of 164 TCR beta chains were listed by the study as associated with cytomegalovirus. Linkage disequilibrium might explain the correlated functional status among segregating V segments, but an unknown experimental factor could not be ruled out. According to a later analysis, TCR association rates differed among HLA loci, with DRB1 alleles showing the most associated TCRs and HLA-C alleles showing the fewest. In a later analysis, about 17,000 TCR beta sequences were associated with specific HLA alleles at a false discovery rate of 0.05. According to the authors, the approach could potentially be generalized to other disease states and immunological phenotypes. An earlier analysis of several hundred of the donors showed that most TCR beta V segments appeared in productive rearrangements either about 90% or about 30% of the time, which broadly matched IMGT annotations. Three of the identified cytomegalovirus-associated TCR beta chains were confirmed in vitro to be specific for cytomegalovirus antigens. Because the 87-base-pair reads could not distinguish some IMGT-functional V segments, including TRBV6-2 and TRBV6-3, those segments were excluded. Because HLA typing was unavailable for some donors at each locus, only the typed subset was used in association tests. Because counts were too low, some 16 rarely observed V segments, including chromosome 9 orphons, were excluded from the earlier analysis of roughly 580 of the donors. Several of the top co-occurrence clusters appeared to be linked to parvovirus B19, influenza, CMV and Epstein-Barr virus, according to a later analysis. When HLA alleles, especially DR and DQ, strongly co-occurred, TCR associations were difficult to assign to individual alleles. In a later genetic analysis, a missense DCLRE1C variant was associated with V-gene and J-gene trimming of TCR beta chains, and the association was replicated in an independent cohort.

The cohort comprised some 730 healthy bone marrow donors. All cohort members were sampled while nominally healthy, although unrecorded immune exposures were likely present. The donor was CMV seropositive and was included in the group of 300 or so seropositive cohort members. Each donor provided a peripheral blood sample, and peripheral blood mononuclear cells were used for TCR beta sequencing. Genomic DNA was extracted from the blood cell samples with the Qiagen DNeasy Blood Extraction Kit. This clone was found once. There is no known antigen for this receptor. Nothing much larger sits one base from this clone, and base qualities are not available. Libraries were prepared through the immunoSEQ multiplex PCR assay. The multiplex PCR relied on a mix of 60 forward primers for TCR Vbeta segments and 13 reverse primers for TCR Jbeta segments. The CDR3 region of rearranged TCR beta genes was amplified from genomic DNA by a multiplex PCR assay. The amplified TCR beta libraries were sequenced on the Illumina HiSeq System as 87-base-pair reads. Processing in the source paper ran as follows. In a later analysis, approximately 74 million unique TCR beta chains were counted across the roughly 700 repertoires, and around 10 million of these chains were shared by at least two donors. Raw reads were error-corrected and collapsed into unique sequences by a nearest-neighbor algorithm in which closely related sequences were merged to remove PCR and sequencing errors. To assign V, D and J gene segments, CDR3 sequences were aligned to IMGT reference sequences. For a sequence to be retained, a match of at least six nucleotides was required to both a V gene segment and a J gene segment. Rearrangements were classified as productive when the CDR3 lacked stop codons and remained in frame with V and J, and all other rearrangements were classified as non-productive. Following IMGT convention, CDR3 was defined as the stretch from the second conserved V-encoded cysteine to the conserved J-encoded phenylalanine. In an earlier analysis of more than 550 of the donors, sequences lacking an unambiguous match to a single V gene segment were excluded. An earlier analysis of several hundred of the donors called V segments functional above 56.7% productive rearrangements and segregating when the between-donor standard deviation exceeded 5%. A statistical classification framework was built to diagnose cytomegalovirus status from the catalog of TCR beta chain sequences. A later analysis assigned V and J genes by comparing TCR nucleotide sequences with IMGT/GENE-DB human TR gene sequences. In a later analysis, CDR3 sequences and most-parsimonious VDJ recombination scenarios were assigned using the TCRdist pipeline. In a later analysis, each TCR beta chain was defined by its CDR3 amino acid sequence together with its V-gene family, and reads without a unique V-gene family were excluded. In a later analysis, 450 to 600 highly shared, low-generation-probability nucleotide sequences were removed to address suspected cross-contamination and a sequencing artifact. In a later analysis, a clonal expansion index was calculated for each public chain from normalized within-repertoire ranks of inferred template counts. A later analysis computed generation probabilities with a VDJ recombination model fitted to out-of-frame rearrangements, and checked the results against IGoR. Hypergeometric tests were used in a later analysis to score TCR-TCR, TCR-HLA and TCR-CMV co-occurrence, with a repertoire-size bias correction applied to the TCR pairs. In a later analysis, false discovery rates were estimated by permuting HLA or CMV assignments 20 times. In a later analysis, co-occurring TCRs were grouped using DBSCAN, with TCRdist sequence similarity added in when clustering inside HLA-allele-positive subsets. Co-occurrence clustering excluded repertoires with fewer than 30,000 or more than 120,000 public chains, plus five with anomalous nucleotide sharing. Here the immuneACCESS table is served through TCRdb, limited to in-frame sequences with V and J called. Missing clones are a known gap in these copies; in checked studies unresolved V genes cover under half, and the rest lacks a known reason. The V and J calls and clone size come from that table; D and trimming were worked out from the DNA. Present in this sample are some 200,000 clones, around 80% of which were seen just once. The ten top clones hold less than 3% of the sample.

V lost 3 bases and J lost 11 bases; the stretch between them is 22 bases long. From its cysteine to its phenylalanine, the CDR3 spans 15 amino acids. Of the read, only the CDR3 DNA is kept; its 45 bases are in frame from base 1. Sequences MNHNS (CDR1) and SASEGT (CDR2) are obtained from the germline V gene. The receptor was isolated from a woman aged 55-75 years in good health and CMV-seropositive. The chain was built from TRBV6-1 and TRBJ2-5; a weak D assignment points to TRBD1 (6 bases agree). The specimen sequenced was PBMCs. The DNA sequence is as follows: TGTGCCAGCAGTGAGGGGTTACAGGGAACGAGGGAGCAGTACTTC. This gives the protein CASSEGLQGTREQYF.